This entry describes one T cell receptor beta chain. Its cognate antigen is unknown. Sequenced by immunoSEQ multiplex PCR; TCRdb stores in-frame clones only, minus some. The sample records about 120,000 clones, about 93% being singletons. Second-dose intervals of approximately 4 or approximately 12 weeks were pooled. The data belong to a study of T cell responses to AZD1222 COVID-19 vaccine. Whole-study findings and limits: Unmutated variant regions reportedly attract nearly half of all spike-specific TCRs. Vaccine-associated CD4 TCRs ranged over spike, dominating at 160-218 and 743-854. White British donors predominated, females outnumbered males, and clonal diversity was possibly underestimated.

The junction had 1 base not matched to a gene; V was cut back by 6 bases and J by 2 bases. In germline, CDR1 is MNHEY, CDR2 SMNVEV (reference sequence). The CDR3 spans 13 residues. The genes are TRBV27 and TRBJ2-7, with TRBD1 identical over 10 bases. The TCR comes from an adult who received the AZD1222 COVID-19 vaccine. The material was peripheral blood, obtained 28 days after the second AZD1222 dose. In nucleotides, the CDR3 is TGTGCCAGCAGGGGGACAGGGGCCTACGAGCAGTACTTC. Its protein is CASRGTGAYEQYF.